This entry describes one TCR beta chain. Its antigen has not been determined. The record has no base qualities; no much larger clone is one base away. The data are from a study of cytotoxic CD8 clonotypes in ibrutinib-treated CLL (dated by TCRdb to 2020 to 2022). Turning to the overall study: The cohort had over ten relapsed/refractory and approximately 15 treatment-naive patients; 17 to 18 were IGHV unmutated. Samples at response were collected after a median of approximately twelve months of treatment, with a range of about 6 to 36 months. Every remission and progressive disease sample was obtained while ibrutinib was still being received by the patients. Cryopreserved peripheral blood mononuclear cells were collected before treatment, at response, and at either disease progression or sustained remission. On average, each sample yielded hundreds of thousands of productive templates and roughly 95,000 productive rearrangements. Of the 80 to 95 participants in the trial, 26 had longitudinal samples available. Responses were partial in some 24 patients and complete in 2; after median about 5.5 years follow-up, about 14 stayed in remission and about 12 progressed.

Spanning cysteine to phenylalanine, the CDR3 consists of 16 amino acids. Here the CDR3 DNA is all that survives: 48 bases in frame from base 1. The germline V gene gives CDR1 as MDHEN and CDR2 as SYDVKM. Compared with germline, V lacks 5 bases and J lacks 5 bases; bases without a gene match: 11. The goal of deep resolution MiSeq sequencing was a depth between 1 in 1 million and 1 in 200,000 T cells, and coverage averaged 10x per clonotype. The immunoSEQ hsTCRB Kit was used to generate the TCR beta libraries. The paper's processing steps were these. Data were analyzed with ImmunoSEQ Data Assistant and ImmunoSEQ Analyzer, with V, D and J genes assigned per IMGT definitions. Clonality, with values ranging from 0 to 1, was calculated as one minus the normalized Shannon entropy of productive rearrangement frequencies. Only overrepresented clonotypes making up at least 0.05% of each patient's repertoire were included in the public clonotype analysis. Approximately 13 age-matched healthy donor repertoires from immuneACCESS served as clonality controls. The clones in this table, taken by TCRdb from immuneACCESS, are in-frame only. Not every clone is retained; where verified, under half of the shortfall comes from an unresolved V gene, and the cause of the rest is unknown. V, J and clone size derive from that table, while D and trimming were established from the DNA sequence. For this sample there are around 70,000 clones; 90% appear just once. The top ten clones comprise 3.1% of the sample.

The research as a whole found: Sampling times were not matched between patients in sustained remission and patients whose disease was progressing, and lymph node repertoires were not examined. Public clonotypes were found to be uncommon and were observed to contract or remain stable during treatment; the increase in clonality was shown to reflect expansion of private clonotypes at ibrutinib response. Baseline clonality exceeded that of age-matched healthy donors and correlated strongly with circulating CD8+ T-cell counts. Clonality rose at ibrutinib response, remained stable during sustained remission, and dropped back toward baseline at progression.

This specimen's time point label, per the study, means: about a year on ibrutinib. For TCR beta library preparation, roughly 2.2 micrograms of genomic DNA were isolated from cryopreserved PBMCs. High-throughput TCR beta sequencing was performed on longitudinal blood samples from CLL patients receiving ibrutinib monotherapy. The patients took part in an open-label, single-center phase 2 trial of ibrutinib monotherapy. The rearranged chain carries TRBV28 and TRBJ1-4; TRBD1 aligns with 7 central bases. The sequences come from PBMCs, collected after 12 months of ibrutinib treatment. The source is a human donor with chronic lymphocytic leukemia. This receptor has the CDR3 CASSIRPGQLNEKLFF. The nucleotides are TGTGCCAGCAGTATAAGGCCGGGACAGCTAAATGAAAAACTGTTTTTT.